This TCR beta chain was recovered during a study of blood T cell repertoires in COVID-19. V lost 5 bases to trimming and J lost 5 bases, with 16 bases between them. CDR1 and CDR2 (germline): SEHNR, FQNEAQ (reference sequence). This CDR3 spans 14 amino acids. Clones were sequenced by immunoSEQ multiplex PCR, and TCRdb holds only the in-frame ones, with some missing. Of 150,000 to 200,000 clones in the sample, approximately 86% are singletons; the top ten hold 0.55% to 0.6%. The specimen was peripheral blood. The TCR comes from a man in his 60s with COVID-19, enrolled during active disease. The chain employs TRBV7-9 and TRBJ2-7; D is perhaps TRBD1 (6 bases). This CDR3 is CASSTRTVPNEQYF. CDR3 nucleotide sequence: TGTGCCAGCAGCACGCGGACAGTTCCCAACGAGCAGTACTTC.